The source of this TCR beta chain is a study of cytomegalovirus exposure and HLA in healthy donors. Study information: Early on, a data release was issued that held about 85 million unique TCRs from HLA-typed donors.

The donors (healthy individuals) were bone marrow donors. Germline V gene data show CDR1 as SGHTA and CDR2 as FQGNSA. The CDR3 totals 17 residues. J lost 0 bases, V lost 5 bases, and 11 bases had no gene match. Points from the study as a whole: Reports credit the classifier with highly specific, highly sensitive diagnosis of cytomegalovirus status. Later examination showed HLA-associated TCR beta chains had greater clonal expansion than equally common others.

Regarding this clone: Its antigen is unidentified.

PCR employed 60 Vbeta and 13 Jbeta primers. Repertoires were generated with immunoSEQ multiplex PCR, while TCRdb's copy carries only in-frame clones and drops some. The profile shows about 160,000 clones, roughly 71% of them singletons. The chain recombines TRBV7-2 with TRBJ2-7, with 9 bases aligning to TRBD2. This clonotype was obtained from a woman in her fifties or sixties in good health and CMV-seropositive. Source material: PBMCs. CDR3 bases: TGTGCCAGCAGCCCCTTTGTTGTAGCGGGGGACTCCTACGAGCAGTACTTC. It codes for CASSPFVVAGDSYEQYF.